This TCR beta chain came from a study of Graves' ophthalmopathy and Graves' hyperthyroidism. Points from the study as a whole: Most expanded clonotypes in thyroid above 0.001 frequency also showed up in blood.

Transcripts of RNA were the source for amplifying TCR beta CDR3 regions. After a first-round RT-PCR with HTBI primers, a second-round multiplex PCR was run. TCRdb itself ran the multiplex PCR reads through MiXCR, one entry per CDR3 protein. The sample comprises roughly 610,000 distinct CDR3 sequences, about 20% of which are singletons, and approximately 7% rests with the top ten. Many counts were recorded for this clonotype. Its antigen is not identified. V lost 6 bases, J lost 1 base, and 6 bases stayed unmatched. This CDR3 spans 15 amino acids. Looked up from germline, CDR1 is MDHEN and CDR2 is SYDVKM. Ophthalmopathy absent within 18 months of follow-up marked hyperthyroidism as stable.

This TCR derives from a woman aged 18-30 years with stable Graves' hyperthyroidism. Some clones in this sample may be carry-over from other donors' samples. The chain uses TRBV28 and TRBJ1-5; TRBD1 matches at 7 bases. Sequenced input: peripheral blood. This chain's CDR3 is CASRRQGTSNQPQHF. For the CDR3, the DNA is TGTGCCAGCAGGAGACAGGGAACGAGCAATCAGCCCCAGCATTTT.